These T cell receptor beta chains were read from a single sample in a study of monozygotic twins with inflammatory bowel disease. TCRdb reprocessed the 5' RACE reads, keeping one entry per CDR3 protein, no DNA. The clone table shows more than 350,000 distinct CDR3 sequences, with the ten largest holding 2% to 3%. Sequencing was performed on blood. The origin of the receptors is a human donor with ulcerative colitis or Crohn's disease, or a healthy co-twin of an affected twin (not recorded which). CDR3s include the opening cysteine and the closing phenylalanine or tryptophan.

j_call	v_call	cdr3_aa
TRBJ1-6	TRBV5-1	CASSIGQGNSPLHF
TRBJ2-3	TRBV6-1	CASSSGDYSTDTQYF
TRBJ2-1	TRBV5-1	CASSLVLCDEQFF
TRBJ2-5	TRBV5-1	CASSLEAEETQYF
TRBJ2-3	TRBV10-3	CASARGTSPTDTQYF
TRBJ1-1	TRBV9	CASSVNPGTEAFF
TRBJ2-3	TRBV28	CASSPLAGYTQYF
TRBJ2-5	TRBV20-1	CSARDLDRGETQYF
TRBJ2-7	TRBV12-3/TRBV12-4	CASSYGTLWEQYF
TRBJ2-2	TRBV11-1	CASSLAGPGLPSNTGELFF
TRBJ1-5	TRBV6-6	CASSYVDQPQHF
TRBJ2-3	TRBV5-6	CASSWDRGWTDTQYF
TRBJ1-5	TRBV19	CASRSRQVSIPQHF
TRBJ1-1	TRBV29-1	CSPFRTLNTEAFF
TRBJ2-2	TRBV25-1	CASSSPDRATGELFF
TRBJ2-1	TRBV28	CASSVVVFNEQFF
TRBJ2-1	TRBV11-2	CASSLEQGTVYEQFF
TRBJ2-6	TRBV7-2	CASNPTGSGANVLTF
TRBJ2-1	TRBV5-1	CASSFSGQSSNEQFF
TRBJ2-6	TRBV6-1	CASSDGTAGANVLTF
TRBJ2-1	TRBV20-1	CSASRLGGDTYNEQFF
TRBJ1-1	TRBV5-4	CASTSPGDTEAFF
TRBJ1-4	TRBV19	CASSMIGSTNEKLFF
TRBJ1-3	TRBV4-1	CASSQSDRGIGNTIYF
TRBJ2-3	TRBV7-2	CASSPPRQGAADTQYF
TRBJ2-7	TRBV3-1	CASSVAGTGVYEQYF
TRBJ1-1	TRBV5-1	CASTRQRGGPTEAFF
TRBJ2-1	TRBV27	CASSLRGVAYNEQFF
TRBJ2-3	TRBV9	CASSATGTTDTQYF
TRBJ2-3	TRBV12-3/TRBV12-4	CASSLTFDGGTTDTQYF
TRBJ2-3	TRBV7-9	CASSGGGAATDTQYF
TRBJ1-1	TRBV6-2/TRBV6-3	CASNPGSRLNTEAFF
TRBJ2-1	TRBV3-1	CASSPLGGSSYNEQFF
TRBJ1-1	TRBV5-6	CASSLKVENVAEAFF
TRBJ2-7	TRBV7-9	CASSLNGRAIYEQYF
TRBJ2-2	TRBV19	CASSTGGLLGELFF
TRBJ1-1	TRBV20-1	CSAWAVGTGFYMNTEAFF
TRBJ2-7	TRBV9	CASSVGGGAASYEQYF
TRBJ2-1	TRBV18	CASSPPLLTLYNEQFF
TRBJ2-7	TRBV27	CASCSVGTSGITSRYEQYF
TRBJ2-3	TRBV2	CASSSGLAGGFFTDTQYF
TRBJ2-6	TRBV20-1	CSASRHHTGGANVLTF
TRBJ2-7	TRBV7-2	CASSLAGHTYEQYF
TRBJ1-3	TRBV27	CASSPAGTIGNTIYF
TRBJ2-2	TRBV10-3	CAITQRGAGELFF